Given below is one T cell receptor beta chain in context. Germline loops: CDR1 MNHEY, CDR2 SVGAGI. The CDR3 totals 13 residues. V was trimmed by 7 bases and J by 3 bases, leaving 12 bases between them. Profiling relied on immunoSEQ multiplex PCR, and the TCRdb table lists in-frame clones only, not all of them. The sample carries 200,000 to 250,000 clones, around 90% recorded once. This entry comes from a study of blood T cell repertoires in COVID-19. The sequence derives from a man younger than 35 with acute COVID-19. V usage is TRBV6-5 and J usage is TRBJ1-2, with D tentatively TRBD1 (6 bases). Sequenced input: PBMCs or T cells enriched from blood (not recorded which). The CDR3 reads CASKGHHYYGYTF. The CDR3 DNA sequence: TGTGCCAGCAAGGGACACCACTACTATGGCTACACCTTC.